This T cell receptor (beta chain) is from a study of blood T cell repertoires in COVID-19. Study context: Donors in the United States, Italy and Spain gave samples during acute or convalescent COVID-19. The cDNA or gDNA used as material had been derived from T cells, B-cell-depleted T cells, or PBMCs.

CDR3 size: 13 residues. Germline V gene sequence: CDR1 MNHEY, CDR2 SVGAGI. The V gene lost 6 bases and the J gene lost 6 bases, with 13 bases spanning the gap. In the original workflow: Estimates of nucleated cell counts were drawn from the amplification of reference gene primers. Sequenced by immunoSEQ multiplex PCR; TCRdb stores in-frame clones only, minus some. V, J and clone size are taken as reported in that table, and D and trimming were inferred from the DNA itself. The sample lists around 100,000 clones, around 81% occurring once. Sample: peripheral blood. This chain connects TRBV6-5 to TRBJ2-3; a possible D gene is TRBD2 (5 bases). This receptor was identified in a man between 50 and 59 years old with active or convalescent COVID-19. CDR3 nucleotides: TGTGCCAGCAGCCCGAGACGAGGGGATACGCAGTATTTT. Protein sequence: CASSPRRGDTQYF.